This T cell receptor beta chain emerged from a study of T cell changes during pregnancy in multiple sclerosis. This table comes from immunoSEQ multiplex PCR, and its TCRdb copy is limited to in-frame clones, with some not included. This sample has more than 85,000 clones, with about 93% found just once. This clone is a singleton in its sample. The CDR3 extends over 17 amino acids. Germline lookup yields CDR1 SNHLY and CDR2 FYNNEI. The V end was cut by 5 bases, the J end by 2 bases, with 18 bases between. The sample was peripheral blood, taken after pregnancy. The receptor's source is a female donor in good health, enrolled as a control in a pregnancy study. The rearrangement joins TRBV2 to TRBJ2-2; D is possibly TRBD1 (6 bases). The CDR3 nucleotides read TGTGCCAGCAGTTCACACCGGGACAAAGTAAACACCGGGGAGCTGTTTTTT. Translating gives CASSSHRDKVNTGELFF.